Described below is a single TCR beta chain sequence and its context. Its antigen is still unknown. Nothing much larger sits one base from this clone, and base qualities are not available. Receptor amplification or capture employed the immunoSEQ multiplex PCR assay. For the multiplex PCR, a mixture combining 60 forward primers for TCR Vbeta segments and 13 reverse primers for TCR Jbeta segments was used. The CDR3 region of rearranged TCR beta genes was amplified from genomic DNA with a multiplex PCR assay. Amplified TCR beta libraries were sequenced as 87-base-pair reads on the Illumina HiSeq System. The paper's data handling went like this. A later analysis tallied some 79 million unique TCR beta chains across the 666 repertoires, and some 10 million of those chains were shared by two or more donors. A nearest-neighbor algorithm error-corrected the raw reads and collapsed the reads into unique sequences, merging closely related sequences to remove PCR and sequencing errors. V, D and J gene segments were assigned by aligning CDR3 sequences to IMGT reference sequences. For a sequence to be retained, a match of at least six nucleotides was required to both a V gene segment and a J gene segment. Rearrangements were called productive when the CDR3 lacked stop codons and stayed in frame with V and J; all others were non-productive. CDR3 was defined according to IMGT convention as the region running from the second conserved V-encoded cysteine to the conserved J-encoded phenylalanine. Sequences without an unambiguous match to a single V gene segment were excluded from the earlier analysis of a few hundred of the donors. An earlier analysis of over 450 of the donors classified V segments as functional when productive rearrangements were above 56.7% and as segregating when the standard deviation between donors was above 5%. To diagnose cytomegalovirus status from the catalog of TCR beta chain sequences, a statistical classification framework was built. A later analysis assigned V and J genes by comparing TCR nucleotide sequences with IMGT/GENE-DB human TR gene sequences. The TCRdist pipeline was used in a later analysis to assign CDR3 sequences and most-parsimonious VDJ recombination scenarios. In a later analysis, each TCR beta chain was defined by its CDR3 amino acid sequence together with its V-gene family, and reads lacking a unique V-gene family were excluded. To address suspected cross-contamination and a sequencing artifact, a later analysis removed 450 to 700 highly shared, low-generation-probability nucleotide sequences. In a later analysis, a clonal expansion index was calculated for each public chain from normalized within-repertoire ranks of inferred template counts. A later analysis computed generation probabilities with a VDJ recombination model fitted to out-of-frame rearrangements, and checked the results against IGoR. In a later analysis, TCR-TCR, TCR-HLA and TCR-CMV co-occurrence was scored with hypergeometric tests, and a repertoire-size bias correction was applied to TCR pairs. A later analysis estimated false discovery rates by permuting HLA or CMV assignments 20 times. In a later analysis, co-occurring TCRs were grouped using DBSCAN, and TCRdist sequence similarity was added for clustering within HLA-allele-positive subsets. For co-occurrence clustering, repertoires with fewer than 30,000 or more than 120,000 public chains were excluded, along with a handful of repertoires with anomalous nucleotide sharing. This immuneACCESS table, as held by TCRdb, lists in-frame sequences with V and J called but not all clones. Of the missing ones, under half trace to an unresolved V gene in checked studies; the others have no known cause. Clone size and the V and J calls come from that table; the DNA yielded D and trimming. For this sample there are around 160,000 clones; 60% to 80% appear just once. The biggest ten clones account for around 8% of the sample.

The data originate from a study of cytomegalovirus exposure and HLA in healthy donors (dated by TCRdb to about 2017). For the study in its entirety: An earlier analysis of more than 550 of the donors reported 276 Gb of sequence data and 117 million unique TCR beta sequences obtained from around 170 million T cells. An early release that covered several hundred HLA-typed donors contained about 300 gigabases of sequencing data and about 84 million unique TCR sequences. The genetic ancestry cluster associated with self-reported Caucasian donors included approximately 85% of the approximately 400 genotyped donors. The study aimed to test whether signatures of past pathogen exposure could be identified by cataloging public T cell receptors. The T cell repertoires of 666 subjects were profiled by immunosequencing and related to cytomegalovirus serostatus. A separate validation cohort of roughly 110 different subjects was used in addition to the 666-subject first cohort. To predict cytomegalovirus infection status, the study combined high-throughput TCR immunosequencing, statistical association of individual TCRs with disease status, and machine learning. A later analysis re-analyzed previously published TCR beta repertoires from about 600 donors and added high-resolution HLA genotyping to study TCR occurrence patterns. Rather than using new phenotypic data, the later analysis identified candidate immune exposures from TCR beta sequences and from how often those sequences occurred across donors. In an earlier analysis of roughly 600 of the donors, high-throughput TCR beta sequencing was used to judge whether each TCR beta V gene segment behaved as functional or pseudogenic. Donor age, sex, ethnicity and CMV serostatus were compiled together with the repertoire data. Genome-wide SNP genotypes for about three fifths of the roughly 700 donors were used in a later genetic analysis, which treated that subset as a discovery cohort. Every discovery cohort repertoire had been produced on one sequencing platform. HLA typing included class I and class II loci at four-digit resolution. The number of donors typed differed by locus, with roughly 629-640 for A, B, C, DRB1 and DQB1, roughly 520 for DQA1, about 610 for DPA1, and about 450 for DPB1. Roughly 5 DR-DQ haplotypes were handled as single units for association and clustering because linkage in the cohort was strong. Among roughly 400 genotyped donors of the cohort, an average of approximately 240,000 unique TCR beta nucleotide sequences was sequenced per donor, of which about 18% were non-productive.

Taken from cysteine to phenylalanine, the CDR3 has 15 residues. Just CDR3 DNA is preserved here, 45 bases in frame from base 1. Looking up the germline V gene yields CDR1 LGHNA and CDR2 YSLEER. Beyond this particular receptor, the publication reports: In a later analysis, most CMV-associated TCR beta chains were found to appear HLA-restricted, with HLA associations seemingly driven largely by CMV exposure. In an earlier analysis of 450 to 750 of the donors, most TCR beta V segments appeared in productive rearrangements about 87% or about 30% of the time, broadly matching IMGT annotations. A later analysis reported that several top co-occurrence clusters appeared linked to parvovirus B19, influenza, CMV and Epstein-Barr virus. This cohort had only TCR beta chains sequenced, and the lack of alpha or paired-chain data limited which features could be detected. Because the 87-base-pair reads could not distinguish some IMGT-functional V segments, including TRBV6-2 and TRBV6-3, those segments were excluded. In the study, 150 to 200 TCR beta chains were listed as associated with cytomegalovirus. An association between a missense DCLRE1C variant and V-gene and J-gene trimming of TCR beta chains was found in a later genetic analysis and replicated in an independent cohort. According to a later genetic analysis, donors in an Asian-associated ancestry cluster had fewer N-insertions in productive TCRs than the approximately 630-donor mean. Most TCR sequences were observed very rarely across donors, whereas some public TCRs were present in many individuals. A later analysis found that HLA-associated TCR beta chains were more clonally expanded and had lower generation probabilities than equally common non-associated chains. The authors suggested that the approach could potentially be generalized to other disease states and immunological phenotypes. Correlated functional status among segregating V segments might reflect linkage disequilibrium, but an unknown experimental factor could not be ruled out. In vitro tests confirmed that a few of the cytomegalovirus-associated TCR beta chains recognize cytomegalovirus antigens. In a later analysis, some 17,000 TCR beta sequences were associated with specific HLA alleles at a false discovery rate of 0.05. In a later analysis, the rate of TCR association differed among HLA loci, with DRB1 alleles having the most associated TCRs and HLA-C alleles having the fewest. A cluster of highly shared sequence variants was judged likely to be a technical artifact of the sequencing pipeline. A further reported finding was that TCR beta sequences accurately predicted the HLA-A and HLA-B alleles for most subjects in the first cohort. Because some donors lacked HLA typing at each locus, the association tests relied only on the typed subset. The earlier analysis of 587 of the donors excluded some 16 rarely observed V segments, including chromosome 9 orphons, because counts were too low. Immune exposure information for the cohort was limited to CMV serostatus. The classifier was reported to diagnose cytomegalovirus status with high specificity and sensitivity in both the original cohort and the validation cohort. The presence/absence analyses assumed that sequencing depth was roughly uniform across donors, and that assumption may not be true. When HLA alleles, especially DR and DQ, strongly co-occurred, attributing TCR associations to individual alleles was difficult.

The cohort was made up of about 610 healthy bone marrow donors. All cohort members were sampled while nominally healthy, although unrecorded immune exposures were likely present. The donor was CMV seropositive and belonged to the group of 250 to 300 seropositive cohort members. A peripheral blood sample was collected from each donor, and TCR beta sequencing was performed on peripheral blood mononuclear cells. The Qiagen DNeasy Blood Extraction Kit was used to extract genomic DNA from the blood cell samples. The rearranged segments are TRBV4-3 and TRBJ2-5; 6 matching bases give a weak D call of TRBD2. Near its end, the DNA agrees better with TRBJ2-7, so the J call may be wrong. Sequenced: PBMCs. This clonotype was sampled from a woman in her forties in good health and CMV-seropositive. The CDR3 region: CASSQGAGSTYEQYF. Here is the DNA: TGCGCCAGCAGCCAAGGAGCGGGCTCCACCTACGAGCAGTACTTC.